The entry that follows covers one TCR beta chain sequence. The same CDR3 is also encoded by other DNA sequences in this sample. Germline CDR1 is MDHEN and CDR2 is SYDVKM. V was clipped by 3 bases and J by 2 bases; unmatched bases: 0. The CDR3 runs 15 residues. Method: immunoSEQ multiplex PCR; TCRdb's copy keeps in-frame clones and lacks some. The repertoire has about 660,000 clones, 88% of them found once; the top ten carry roughly 0.0097%. This sample is part of a study of shared T cell receptors in the human thymus. A further study also used this sample, focusing on human thymus T cells. As that study records: The study used thymus tissue resected during corrective heart surgery. Thymic repertoires overlap heavily among unrelated individuals, related research has reported.

The chain couples TRBV28 to TRBJ2-1; 11 bases are shared with TRBD2. The TCR sequence derives from a boy in the first two years of life with a congenital heart defect. The sequenced sample consisted of thymocytes. This CDR3 is CASSLGLAAYNEQFF. The CDR3 bases are TGTGCCAGCAGTTTGGGACTAGCGGCCTACAATGAGCAGTTCTTC.